This entry lists 18 T cell receptor beta chains sequenced from one sample in a study of T and B cells in COVID-19 patients. Blood genomic DNA input for TRB amplification was about 240-500 ng. BIOMED2 TRB-A/B primer pools were used in multiplex TRB PCR. TCRdb fed the multiplex PCR reads into MiXCR, producing one record per CDR3 protein. The data contain some 4,100 distinct CDR3 sequences, about a quarter of them singletons. Sequencing was carried out using blood. Receptors were obtained from a human donor with active COVID-19. The donor label of this sample is uncertain.

This sequence joins TRBV7-9 and TRBJ2-7, with 13 bases that match TRBD2. Germline CDR1 SEHNR, CDR2 FQNEAQ (reference sequence). The J segment lost 3 bases and the V segment lost 6 bases, leaving 2 bases of the junction unmatched. CDR3 size: 14 residues. The CDR3 sequence: CASRRTSGGYEQYF. The CDR3 bases are TGTGCCAGCAGACGGACTAGCGGGGGCTACGAGCAGTACTTC.

This clonotype was detected a few times. V is TRBV21-1 and J is TRBJ1-4; the table gives TRBD1 as D, unverified against the DNA. TRBV21-1 is a documented pseudogene. The CDR3 loop spans 15 amino acids. This chain's CDR3 is CASSGRTGNGEKLFF. CDR3 sequence (DNA): TGTGCCAGCAGCGGGAGGACAGGGAATGGTGAAAAACTGTTTTTT.

The chain combines TRBV6-5 with TRBJ2-7; TRBD1 is a possible D gene (6 bases). Deletions cut 2 bases from V and 1 base from J, with 12 bases between. Germline lookup yields CDR1 MNHEY and CDR2 SVGAGI. The length of the CDR3 is 15 residues. The CDR3 bases are TGTGCCAGCAGTTACGAATGGGGGCGGTCCTACGAGCAGTACTTC. Translating gives CASSYEWGRSYEQYF.

This clonotype is medium-sized by share. The chain combines TRBV12-3 or TRBV12-4 with TRBJ2-7; TRBD1 agrees at 8 bases. The CDR3 is 14 amino acids. Trimming cost V 1 base and J 5 bases; bases outside gene matches: 4. The DNA of the CDR3 is TGTGCCAGCAGTTTAGGACAGGGGTTCAACGAGCAGTACTTC. Protein: CASSLGQGFNEQYF.

The V and J genes are TRBV20-1 and TRBJ2-3; 10 bases are shared with TRBD2. This CDR3 has 16 amino acids. With 5 bases clipped from V and 6 bases from J, the junction kept 14 bases outside the gene matches. Per the germline V gene, CDR1 is DFQATT and CDR2 is SNEGSKA (reference sequence). The CDR3: CSAYSHSGGLVDTQYF. DNA of the CDR3: TGCAGTGCTTATTCTCATAGCGGGGGGCTTGTGGATACGCAGTATTTT.

As for this clonotype: A much larger clone differs by one base, so this may be a read error. This chain connects TRBV5-5 to TRBJ1-6; D gene uncertain. CDR1 and CDR2 (germline): SGHKS, YYEKEE (reference sequence). This CDR3 region has 15 residues. CDR3 DNA sequence: TGTGTCAGCAGCTTGGAGCGCGCAGCTAATTCACCCCTCCACTTT. Amino acids: CVSSLERAANSPLHF.

This clonotype was found a few times. The V and J genes are TRBV10-3 and TRBJ1-4, with TRBD1 matching over 7 bases. The CDR3 is 15 residues long. Germline CDR1 and CDR2: ENHRY and SYGVKD. The V and J ends lost 4 bases and 3 bases, in that order; junction bases with no gene match: 5. As DNA, the CDR3 is TGTGCCATCAGTGGACAGGGTGGTGCTAATGAAAAACTGTTTTTT. This gives the protein CAISGQGGANEKLFF.

V and J are TRBV6-6 and TRBJ1-1, with D possibly matching TRBD1 (6 bases). The germline V gene has CDR1 MNHNY and CDR2 SVGAGI (reference sequence). V was cut by 4 bases and J by 1 base, with 10 bases left in between. The CDR3 totals 14 residues. In nucleotides, the CDR3 is TGTGCCAGCAGTTCGGGACACCAGAACACTGAAGCTTTCTTT. Translation gives CASSSGHQNTEAFF.

This clonotype is deemed medium-sized. This sequence joins TRBV6-1 and TRBJ2-3, with 10 nucleotides matching TRBD2. Germline V lookup: CDR1 MNHNS, CDR2 SASEGT. The J segment lost 5 bases and the V segment lost 4 bases, leaving 6 bases of the junction unmatched. This CDR3 has 15 residues. The CDR3 DNA follows: TGTGCCAGCAGTGTGTCTAGCGGGGGTCTAGATACGCAGTATTTT. This sequence encodes CASSVSSGGLDTQYF.

In its sample, this clonotype ranks as medium-sized (0.01 to 0.1%). The chain uses TRBV12-3 or TRBV12-4 and TRBJ1-3, with D unresolved. Trimming left V 5 bases short and J 0 bases short, with 5 bases between. This CDR3 contains 13 residues. CDR3 protein: CASSLNSGNTIYF. The CDR3 bases are TGTGCCAGCAGTCTAAACTCTGGAAACACCATATATTTT.

Within the sample, this clonotype is medium-sized. This chain uses TRBV5-4 with TRBJ2-7; D gene ambiguous. Trimming removed 6 bases at V and 3 bases at J, with 16 bases between. Germline CDR1 and CDR2: SGHNT and YYREEE (reference sequence). The CDR3 is 14 amino acids. This CDR3 is CASNPSGANYEQYF. The CDR3 region has the DNA TGTGCCAGCAATCCATCGGGTGCTAACTACGAGCAGTACTTC.

This clonotype was seen ten or more times. The chain employs TRBV18 and TRBJ1-1, with a tentative D call TRBD1 (6 bases). CDR3 length equals 13 residues. In germline, CDR1 is KGHSH, CDR2 LQKENI. V was trimmed by 5 bases and J by 5 bases, leaving 12 bases between them. The CDR3 coding sequence is TGTGCCAGCTCAATCTCAGGGGAGACTGAAGCTTTCTTT. Encoded protein: CASSISGETEAFF.

In this sample, this clonotype turned up a few times. The V and J genes are TRBV6-6 and TRBJ1-1; D may be TRBD1 (6 bases). Trimming removed 6 bases at V and 3 bases at J, with 14 bases between. This CDR3 contains 14 residues. Per the germline V gene, CDR1 is MNHNY and CDR2 is SVGAGI (reference sequence). DNA of the CDR3: TGTGCCAGCAGGGAAAGCAGGGGCCACACTGAAGCTTTCTTT. Translated, it gives CASRESRGHTEAFF.

This clonotype was counted at least ten times. The chain is built from TRBV6-1 and TRBJ1-6, with TRBD1 identical over 8 bases. CDR1 is MNHNS and CDR2 is SASEGT in the germline V gene. The CDR3 loop spans 16 amino acids. The ends lost 7 bases at V and 6 bases at J; junction bases unmatched: 11. The CDR3: CASTLRPGQVNSPLHF. The CDR3 region has the DNA TGTGCCAGCACCCTCCGGCCGGGACAGGTTAATTCACCCCTCCACTTT.

V is TRBV5-1 and J is TRBJ2-1, with 12 bases that match TRBD2. Losses at the gene ends were 1 base for V and 8 bases for J; bases not matched to a gene: 7. CDR3 size: 16 residues. Germline lookup yields CDR1 SGHRS and CDR2 YFSETQ. In DNA form, the CDR3 reads TGCGCCAGCAGCTTGACCGCTAGCGGGGGGGCCCATGAGCAGTTCTTC. It translates to CASSLTASGGAHEQFF.

This sequence joins TRBV24-1 and TRBJ2-3, with 11 positions matching TRBD2. The germline gives CDR1 KGHDR, CDR2 SFDVKD. CDR3 length: 14 amino acids. V was clipped by 5 bases and J by 5 bases; unmatched bases: 2. The CDR3 sequence is CATSGTSGGDTQYF. In nucleotides, the CDR3 is TGTGCCACCAGTGGAACTAGCGGGGGAGATACGCAGTATTTT.

This clonotype is classed as medium-sized. The genes are TRBV19 and TRBJ2-5; D ambiguous. Looked up from germline, CDR1 is LNHDA and CDR2 is SQIVND (reference sequence). Trimming removed 4 bases at V and 4 bases at J, with 10 bases between. The CDR3 covers 13 residues. CDR3 nucleotides: TGTGCCAGTAGTACCGCAGTCTTAGAGACCCAGTACTTC. It is translated as CASSTAVLETQYF. Drawing the rest from reference TRBV19 and TRBJ2-5, the complete variable domain is DGGITQSPKYLFRKEGQNVTLSCEQNLNHDAMYWYRQDPGQGLRLIYYSQIVNDFQKGDIAEGYSVSREKKESFPLTVTSAQKNPTAFYLCASSTAVLETQYFGPGTRLLVL.

This chain links TRBV20-1 with TRBJ2-7, with 9 bases matching TRBD1. The CDR3 consists of 12 residues. Germline V gene data show CDR1 as DFQATT and CDR2 as SNEGSKA (reference sequence). The V segment lost 7 bases and the J segment 6 bases; nucleotides outside the gene matches: 7. The CDR3 sequence: CSVGQGPSEQYF. DNA of the CDR3: TGCAGTGTCGGACAGGGGCCATCCGAGCAGTACTTC.